The present T cell receptor (beta chain) was sequenced within a study of blood T cell repertoires in COVID-19. Germline V gene lookup returns CDR1 SGHAT and CDR2 FQNNGV. V was trimmed by 5 bases and J by 1 base, leaving 15 bases between them. The CDR3 spans 15 residues. The data were produced by immunoSEQ multiplex PCR, yet TCRdb's version contains in-frame clones alone and is incomplete. The sample carries roughly 220,000 clones, 86% recorded once. This clone appeared a few times. The sequence was obtained from a man aged 30-40 years who had recovered from COVID-19. The chain recombines TRBV11-2 with TRBJ2-7; D is possibly TRBD2 (5 bases). What was sequenced was peripheral blood. The CDR3: CASSLLRGKSYEQYF. The CDR3 nucleotides read TGTGCCAGCAGCCTGCTCCGGGGAAAATCCTACGAGCAGTACTTC. The full variable domain, in which reference TRBV11-2 and TRBJ2-7 provide the parts outside the CDR3, is EAGVAQSPRYKIIEKRQSVAFWCNPISGHATLYWYQQILGQGPKLLIQFQNNGVVDDSQLPKDRFSAERLKGVDSTLKIQPAKLEDSAVYLCASSLLRGKSYEQYFGPGTRLTVT.